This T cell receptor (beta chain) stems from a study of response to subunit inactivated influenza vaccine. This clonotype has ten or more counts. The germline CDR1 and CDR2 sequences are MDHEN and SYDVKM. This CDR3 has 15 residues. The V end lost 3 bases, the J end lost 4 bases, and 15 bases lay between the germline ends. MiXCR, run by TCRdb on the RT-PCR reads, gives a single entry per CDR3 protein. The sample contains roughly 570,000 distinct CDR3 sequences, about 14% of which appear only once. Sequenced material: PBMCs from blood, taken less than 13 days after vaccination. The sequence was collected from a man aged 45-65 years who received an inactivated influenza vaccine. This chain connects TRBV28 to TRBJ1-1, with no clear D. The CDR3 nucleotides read TGTGCCAGCAGTTTGTTCGTAGTCCGTGGCACTGAAGCTTTCTTT. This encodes CASSLFVVRGTEAFF.